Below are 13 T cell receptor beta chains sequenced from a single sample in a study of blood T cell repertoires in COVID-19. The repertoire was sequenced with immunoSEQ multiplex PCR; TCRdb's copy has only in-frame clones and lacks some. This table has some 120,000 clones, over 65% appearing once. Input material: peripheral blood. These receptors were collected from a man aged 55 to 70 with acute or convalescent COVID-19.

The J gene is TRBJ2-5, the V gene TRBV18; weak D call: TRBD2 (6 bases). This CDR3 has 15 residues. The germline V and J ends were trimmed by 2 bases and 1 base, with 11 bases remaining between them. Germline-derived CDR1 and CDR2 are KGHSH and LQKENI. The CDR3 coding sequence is TGTGCCAGCTCACCAAGGGGACTCCTCCAAGAGACCCAGTACTTC. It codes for CASSPRGLLQETQYF.

CDR3 DNA: TGTGCCAGCAATCTAGCCGGGGGTACGCAGTATTTT. Its protein product is CASNLAGGTQYF. The chain is built from TRBV6-6 and TRBJ2-3; D might be TRBD2 (6 bases). Germline V gives CDR1 MNHNY, CDR2 SVGAGI (reference sequence). The V gene lost 7 bases and the J gene lost 8 bases, with 13 bases spanning the gap. The CDR3 totals 12 residues.

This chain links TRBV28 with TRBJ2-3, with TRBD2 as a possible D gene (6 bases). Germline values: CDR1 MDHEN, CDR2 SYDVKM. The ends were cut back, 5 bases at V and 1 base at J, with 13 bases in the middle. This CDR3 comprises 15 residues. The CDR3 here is CASSGDLLRTDTQYF. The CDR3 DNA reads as TGTGCCAGCAGTGGGGACTTATTACGCACAGATACGCAGTATTTT.

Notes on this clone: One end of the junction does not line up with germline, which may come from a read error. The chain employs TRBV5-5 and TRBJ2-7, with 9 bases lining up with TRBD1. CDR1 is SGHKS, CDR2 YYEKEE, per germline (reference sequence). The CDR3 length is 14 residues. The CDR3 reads CASSLGQGGYEQYF. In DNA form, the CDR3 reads TGTGCCAGCAGTTTGGGACAGGGAGGCTACGAGCAGTACTTC. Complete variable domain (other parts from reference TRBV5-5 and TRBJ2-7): DAGVTQSPTHLIKTRGQQVTLRCSPISGHKSVSWYQQVLGQGPQFIFQYYEKEERGRGNFPDRFSARQFPNYSSELNVNALLLGDSALYLCASSLGQGGYEQYFGPGTRLTVT.

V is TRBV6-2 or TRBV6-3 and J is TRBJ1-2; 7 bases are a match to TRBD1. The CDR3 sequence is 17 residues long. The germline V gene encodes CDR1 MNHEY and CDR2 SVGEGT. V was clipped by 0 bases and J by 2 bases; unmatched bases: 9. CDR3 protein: CASSYSPLTGENYGYTF. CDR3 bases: TGTGCCAGCAGTTACTCCCCCCTTACAGGGGAAAACTATGGCTACACCTTC.

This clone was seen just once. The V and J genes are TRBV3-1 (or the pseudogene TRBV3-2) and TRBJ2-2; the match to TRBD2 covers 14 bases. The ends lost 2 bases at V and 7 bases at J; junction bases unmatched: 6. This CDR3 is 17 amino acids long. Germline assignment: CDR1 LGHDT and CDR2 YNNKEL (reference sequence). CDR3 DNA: TGTGCCAGCAGCCAAAGGACTAGCGGGAGGTCGGGCGGGGAGCTGTTTTTT. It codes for CASSQRTSGRSGGELFF.

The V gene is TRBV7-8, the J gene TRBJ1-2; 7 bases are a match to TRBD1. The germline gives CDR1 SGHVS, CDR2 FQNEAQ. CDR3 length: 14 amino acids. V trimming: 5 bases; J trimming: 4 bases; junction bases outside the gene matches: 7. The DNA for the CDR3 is TGTGCCAGCAGCCCCGGACAGGCCGCCTATGGCTACACCTTC. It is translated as CASSPGQAAYGYTF.

Here the CDR3 reads CASRGPGFGEQFF. For the CDR3, the DNA is TGTGCCAGCAGAGGCCCAGGATTCGGTGAGCAGTTCTTC. The chain joins TRBV12-3 or TRBV12-4 to TRBJ2-1; no clear D gene. This CDR3 has 13 amino acids. Trimming removed 6 bases from V and 9 bases from J, with 15 bases in between.

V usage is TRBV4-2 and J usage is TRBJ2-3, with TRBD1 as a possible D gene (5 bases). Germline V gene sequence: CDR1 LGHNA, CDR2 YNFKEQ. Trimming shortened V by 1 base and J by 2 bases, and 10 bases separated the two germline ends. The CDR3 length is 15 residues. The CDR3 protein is CASSQGQSSTDTQYF. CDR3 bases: TGTGCCAGCAGCCAAGGACAGAGCTCCACAGATACGCAGTATTTT.

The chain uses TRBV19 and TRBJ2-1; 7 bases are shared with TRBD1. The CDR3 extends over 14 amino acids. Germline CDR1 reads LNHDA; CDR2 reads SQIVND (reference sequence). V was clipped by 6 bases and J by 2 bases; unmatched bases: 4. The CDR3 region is CASSLGGPYNEQFF. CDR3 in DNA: TGTGCCAGTAGCCTAGGGGGCCCCTACAATGAGCAGTTCTTC.

CDR3 protein: CASSTRTGNEQFF. The CDR3, as DNA: TGTGCCAGCAGCACGCGGACTGGCAATGAGCAGTTCTTC. The rearrangement joins TRBV7-2 to TRBJ2-1; the D gene is possibly TRBD2 (5 bases). CDR3 length: 13 residues. Germline loops: CDR1 SGHTA, CDR2 FQGNSA. Between the trimmed V and J ends, which lost 5 bases and 6 bases, there was a span of 11 bases.

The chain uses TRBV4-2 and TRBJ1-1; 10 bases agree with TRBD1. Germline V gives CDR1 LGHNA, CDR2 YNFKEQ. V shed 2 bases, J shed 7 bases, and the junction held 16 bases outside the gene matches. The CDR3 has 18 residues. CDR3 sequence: CASSQSRRQGAQYDEAFF. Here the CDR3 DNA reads TGTGCCAGCAGCCAATCCCGCCGACAGGGGGCGCAGTATGATGAAGCTTTCTTT.

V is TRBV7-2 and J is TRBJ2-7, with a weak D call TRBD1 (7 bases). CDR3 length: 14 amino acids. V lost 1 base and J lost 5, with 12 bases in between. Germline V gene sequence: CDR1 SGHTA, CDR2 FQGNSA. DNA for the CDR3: TGTGCCAGCAGCTTAGATGGCAGGGGGGACGAGCAGTACTTC. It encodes CASSLDGRGDEQYF.